This T cell receptor (beta chain) was found in a study of blood T cell repertoires in COVID-19. Looking at the study overall: Whether acute or convalescent, the COVID-19 samples came from the United States, Italy and Spain. Sample material is recorded as cDNA or gDNA derived from T cells, B-cell-depleted T cells, or PBMCs.

Donors in Cohort 3 who had recovered were those with two negative PCRs, healthcare professional clearance, or resolution of their symptoms. The method was immunoSEQ multiplex PCR; TCRdb's version includes in-frame clones alone and lacks a portion of them. The table records about 480,000 clones, around nine tenths of them present only once. Trimming removed 0 bases from V and 0 bases from J, with 18 bases in between. Germline loops: CDR1 LGHNA, CDR2 YSLEER. This CDR3 spans 19 amino acids. The clonotype was recovered from a middle-aged woman who had recovered from COVID-19. The chain links TRBV4-3 to TRBJ1-3; perhaps TRBD1 as D (5 bases). Sequences were obtained from PBMCs or T cells enriched from blood (not recorded which). Here the CDR3 reads CASSQDPSLRGGSGNTIYF. In DNA, the CDR3 is TGCGCCAGCAGCCAAGACCCTTCTCTTAGGGGAGGCTCTGGAAACACCATATATTTT.